These T cell receptor beta chains were read from a single sample in a study of low-dose radiotherapy and immunotherapy resistance in tumors. A single record per CDR3 protein comes from TCRdb applying MiXCR to the reads. This sample has 80,000 or so distinct CDR3 sequences; 15% to 20% occur once, and the top ten carry approximately 1.5%. The source material was PBMCs, sampled after low-dose radiotherapy plus immunotherapy. The receptor source for this set is a male donor with prostate cancer. CDR3s leave out the opening cysteine and the closing phenylalanine or tryptophan. Only some rows state a clone size, as once, few, many or a class for expanded clones.

size	V	CDR3
many	TRBV7-9	ASSPDGNQPQH
-	TRBV20-1	SVRLIAGFTYTQY
many	TRBV12-3/TRBV12-4	ASSLDSMNNEQF
many	TRBV7-9	ASSLVAGASHEQF
many	TRBV7-2	ASSWVAGARETQY
many	TRBV20-1	SASYGGVAETQY
many	TRBV6-2/TRBV6-3	ASSSGTLFGANVLT
-	TRBV12-3/TRBV12-4	ASSSLGGTGGSGYT
many	TRBV5-1	ASSLDGIVPDTQY
many	TRBV3-1	ASSQEGTGRMF
many	TRBV19	ASSIPSGSYNEQF
many	TRBV7-2	ASSLGMDNEQF
-	TRBV20-1	SAVLGHPGQPQH
many	TRBV7-9	ASGGDGYEQY
many	TRBV20-1	SASGQARGETQY
many	TRBV10-3	AISRTVQGGEKLF
many	TRBV5-5	ASSWGQGAKNIQY
many	TRBV6-2/TRBV6-3	ASRTGTLTWNEKLF
many	TRBV28	ASTILTGNPSGYT
many	TRBV28	ASSLPGGGRDEKLF
many	TRBV28	ASSFGSSGNEAF
many	TRBV12-3/TRBV12-4	ASTYGAGTQY
-	TRBV19	ASSPGGYGYT
many	TRBV25-1	ASSAARSGPTPLNTGELF
many	TRBV28	ASSLKGAPPGYGYT
many	TRBV24-1	VTSDGGLGGTQY
many	TRBV19	ASSNGGVNTEAF
many	TRBV10-3	AIKDSNQPQH
many	TRBV11-3	ASSSTPGLRNTGELF
many	TRBV5-1	ASSAGGGWTPLH
many	TRBV28	ASSPPVGTDTDTQY
many	TRBV20-1	SARDLRDFGANEQF
many	TRBV14	ASSQETDTQY
many	TRBV6-2/TRBV6-3	ASSYSQGANQPQH
-	TRBV6-8	ASSAQGGGNTEAF
many	TRBV12-3/TRBV12-4	ASSLDKRENQPQH
-	TRBV20-1	SAHNPGQGQETQY
-	TRBV7-2	ASSLVAGGIDEQF
many	TRBV7-9	ASSRGNSGSGTDTQY
many	TRBV5-5	ASRYPLAGEQF
many	TRBV19	ASSIGRLAYNEQF
many	TRBV28	ASSPKPVVYGYT
-	TRBV5-1	ASSLGSGVMLDEQF
-	TRBV7-8	ASSAVTGQQGYT
few	TRBV7-2	ASSLRTSRETQY